This is a list of T cell receptor beta chains from one sample in a study of control samples from healthy donors and cancer patients. Sequenced by immunoSEQ multiplex PCR; TCRdb stores in-frame clones only, minus some. In the table there are 25,000 to 35,000 clones, 85% to 90% of which are singletons. The sequenced material came from PBMCs. The receptor source for this set is a woman aged 40 to 50 with lung cancer. CDR3s include the opening cysteine and the closing phenylalanine or tryptophan. A clone size is listed for some rows: how often the clone was seen (once, few, many), or a class if it is expanded.

V gene: TRBV24-1
clone size: NA
CDR3 protein: CATSPRGTYEQYF

V gene: TRBV30
clone size: NA
CDR3 protein: CAWSRDRERNTGELFF

V gene: TRBV9
clone size: NA
CDR3 protein: CASSVDTGESYGYTF

V gene: TRBV11-3
clone size: NA
CDR3 protein: CASSSRGLSTEAFF

V gene: TRBV6-1
clone size: NA
CDR3 protein: CASSEWAFFNTEAFF

V gene: TRBV7-6
clone size: NA
CDR3 protein: CASSLGATGYYLYGYTF

V gene: TRBV3-1/TRBV3-2
clone size: NA
CDR3 protein: CASSQVLAETQYF

V gene: TRBV7-3
clone size: NA
CDR3 protein: CASSPGTGMNTEAFF

V gene: TRBV30
clone size: NA
CDR3 protein: CAWSATGVNEQFF

V gene: TRBV12-5
clone size: NA
CDR3 protein: CASALLGFQETQYF

V gene: TRBV6-2/TRBV6-3
clone size: NA
CDR3 protein: CASSYSSRLSEQFF

V gene: TRBV9
clone size: NA
CDR3 protein: CASSREGRETQYF

V gene: TRBV5-1
clone size: NA
CDR3 protein: CASSTTAFPDTQYF

V gene: TRBV6-5
clone size: NA
CDR3 protein: CASSYSIFNEAFF

V gene: TRBV27
clone size: NA
CDR3 protein: CASSLLLAGGPREQYF

V gene: TRBV11-1
clone size: NA
CDR3 protein: CASSLGTSGTGELFF

V gene: TRBV5-6
clone size: NA
CDR3 protein: CASSNQETQYF

V gene: TRBV19
clone size: NA
CDR3 protein: CASSLSHRGQNTEAFF

V gene: TRBV13
clone size: NA
CDR3 protein: CASSSDSDRYNEQFF

V gene: TRBV11-3
clone size: NA
CDR3 protein: CASSLGRDSPLHF

V gene: TRBV7-3
clone size: NA
CDR3 protein: CASSREVGQDTQYF

V gene: TRBV11-2
clone size: few
CDR3 protein: CASSLARVAPGNTIYF

V gene: TRBV7-9
clone size: NA
CDR3 protein: CASSLGTANTEAFF

V gene: TRBV6-2/TRBV6-3
clone size: NA
CDR3 protein: CASSRDSYYEQYF

V gene: TRBV9
clone size: NA
CDR3 protein: CASSVSTGAGETQYF

V gene: TRBV2
clone size: NA
CDR3 protein: CASSEGTGDTEAFF

V gene: TRBV2
clone size: NA
CDR3 protein: CASSGSSYNQPQHF

V gene: TRBV5-5
clone size: NA
CDR3 protein: CASSFVRTGRAEAFF

V gene: TRBV2
clone size: NA
CDR3 protein: CASSEGWAGQPQHF

V gene: TRBV4-1
clone size: NA
CDR3 protein: CASSQDGQSVNTEAFF

V gene: TRBV19
clone size: NA
CDR3 protein: CASSTSHGQVGGTYEQYF

V gene: TRBV11-2
clone size: NA
CDR3 protein: CASSEKTTTNEKLFF

V gene: TRBV19
clone size: NA
CDR3 protein: CASSIAHGQGEDSPLHF

V gene: TRBV7-3
clone size: NA
CDR3 protein: CASSPTGGSPEAFF

V gene: TRBV6-2/TRBV6-3
clone size: NA
CDR3 protein: CASSYQVAGYADTQYF

V gene: TRBV28
clone size: NA
CDR3 protein: CASSDIAGFRATGELFF

V gene: TRBV6-5
clone size: NA
CDR3 protein: CVSILGTYNEQFF

V gene: TRBV3-1/TRBV3-2
clone size: NA
CDR3 protein: CASSRLTGGDTEAFF

V gene: TRBV20-1
clone size: NA
CDR3 protein: CSASRVSSYNSPLHF

V gene: TRBV11-3
clone size: NA
CDR3 protein: CASSLDWLAGGSGSYEQYF

V gene: TRBV5-1
clone size: NA
CDR3 protein: CASSLAGSGGYEQYF

V gene: TRBV7-8
clone size: NA
CDR3 protein: CASSSHSGGAANEQFF

V gene: TRBV7-6
clone size: once
CDR3 protein: CASSLSTAPWNTEAFF

V gene: TRBV24-1
clone size: once
CDR3 protein: CASSGTSNTGELFF

V gene: TRBV5-1
clone size: few
CDR3 protein: CASSLARGRGAGGYTF

V gene: TRBV5-6
clone size: NA
CDR3 protein: CASSSLVRHEQYF

V gene: TRBV6-4
clone size: NA
CDR3 protein: CASRYDRRASPQHF

V gene: TRBV15
clone size: NA
CDR3 protein: CATSRRQATNEKLFF

V gene: TRBV7-3
clone size: NA
CDR3 protein: CASSPQPRLSHLYF

V gene: TRBV2
clone size: NA
CDR3 protein: CASSPDNYNEQFF

V gene: TRBV6-2/TRBV6-3
clone size: few
CDR3 protein: CASSLAGETDTQYF

V gene: TRBV5-6
clone size: NA
CDR3 protein: CASSLVGARETQYF

V gene: TRBV5-6
clone size: NA
CDR3 protein: CASSFEPGETQYF

V gene: TRBV5-1
clone size: NA
CDR3 protein: CASSLVGADNSPLHF

V gene: TRBV6-4
clone size: few
CDR3 protein: CASSVRDGPYGYTF